A single sample gave rise to the 17 T cell receptor beta chains below, sequenced in a study of tumor-infiltrating lymphocytes in glioblastoma multiforme. Multiple V-beta primers and a C-beta primer amplified TCRB from RNA. TCRdb re-called the multiplex PCR reads through MiXCR, storing one row per CDR3 protein. The sample has under 35,000 distinct CDR3 sequences, about 64% seen once. The sequenced sample consisted of brain tumor tissue. The source of these receptors is a male donor with glioblastoma.

This clonotype was recorded at least ten times. The chain uses TRBV6-2 or TRBV6-3 and TRBJ2-2; 8 bases align to TRBD2. The CDR3 consists of 13 residues. The ends lost 7 bases at V and 7 bases at J; junction bases unmatched: 5. Germline-derived CDR1 and CDR2 are MNHEY and SVGEGT. The CDR3 spells CASTGTSHGELFF. The CDR3 DNA is TGTGCCAGCACCGGGACTAGTCACGGGGAGCTGTTTTTT.

A remark on this clonotype: Lacking the conserved final phenylalanine or tryptophan, this CDR3 likely reflects a read error. The gene calls are TRBV5-6 and TRBJ2-1; TRBD2 agrees at 7 bases. CDR3 length: 11 residues. V trimming: 6 bases; J trimming: 9 bases; junction bases outside the gene matches: 3. The germline gives CDR1 SGHDT, CDR2 YYEEEE. CDR3 sequence: CASTGGTEQFY. CDR3 in DNA: TGTGCCAGCACCGGGGGGACTGAGCAGTTCTAC.

At least ten counts were recorded for this clonotype. This may be a read error, as it is one base from a much larger clone. This rearrangement joins TRBV29-1 to TRBJ2-1; possible D gene TRBD1, 5 bases. The CDR3 has 18 residues. Trimming cost V 4 bases and J 10 bases, with 32 bases left between them. Germline CDR1 reads SQVTM; CDR2 reads ANQGSEA. CDR3 DNA: TGCAGCGTTGTTGAAGGGCAGCCCCTAAGGCAGGGTTCGGACGAGCAGTTCTTC. Residues: CSVVEGQPLRQGSDEQFF.

The chain is built from TRBV2 and TRBJ2-1; 16 bases fit TRBD2. Germline lookup yields CDR1 SNHLY and CDR2 FYNNEI. The V segment lost 6 bases and the J segment 5 bases; nucleotides outside the gene matches: 19. The CDR3 has 21 residues. CDR3 residues: CASSDEPGTSGRAGVDNEQFF. Here the CDR3 DNA reads TGTGCCAGCAGCGACGAACCCGGGACTAGCGGGAGGGCCGGGGTGGACAATGAGCAGTTCTTC.

A remark on this clonotype: This clone may be a read error of a much larger clone one base away. Because the CDR3 is missing its conserved closing phenylalanine or tryptophan, this is likely a read error. The rearrangement joins TRBV7-9 to TRBJ1-2; D gene ambiguous. Germline CDR1 and CDR2: SEHNR and FQNEAQ (reference sequence). This CDR3 has 15 amino acids. V shed 1 base and J shed 8 bases, with 17 bases lying between them. The CDR3, as DNA: TGTGCCAGCAGCTTAGACAGCACCTCGATGAGCGGCTACACCTTA. It yields the protein CASSLDSTSMSGYTL.

For this clonotype: A junction end diverges from the germline sequence, so it may reflect a read error. The chain has TRBV11-2 and TRBJ2-2; D is perhaps TRBD2 (5 bases). This CDR3 contains 16 residues. Germline values: CDR1 SGHAT, CDR2 FQNNGV. The CDR3 nucleotides are TGTGCCTGCAGCTTAGATCCTGGAATATACACCGGGGAGCCGTTCTTT. This sequence encodes CACSLDPGIYTGEPFF.

With regard to this clonotype: A much larger clone differs from this one at a single base, so this may be a read error. The V gene is TRBV28, the J gene TRBJ2-2; 9 nucleotides align to TRBD1. V was clipped by 10 bases and J by 4 bases; unmatched bases: 10. The length of the CDR3 is 15 residues. Germline CDR1 MDHEN, CDR2 SYDVKM. The CDR3 DNA is TGTGCCATCGGCGTTTGGGACAGGGTCACCGGGGAGCTGTTTTTT. Translating it yields CAIGVWDRVTGELFF.

About this clonotype: The junction departs from the called germline gene at one end, perhaps through a read error. V is TRBV7-3 and J is TRBJ2-1, with TRBD2 matching over 14 bases. Looked up from germline, CDR1 is SGHTA and CDR2 is FQGTGA. The CDR3 extends over 15 amino acids. CDR3 region: CARRLAGGYGNERFF. The CDR3 region has the DNA TGTGCCCGTAGACTAGCGGGAGGGTACGGCAATGAGCGGTTCTTC.

This chain uses TRBV10-2 with TRBJ1-5; the D is unclear. CDR1 is WSHSY, CDR2 SAAADI, per germline. V was cut by 6 bases and J by 9 bases, with 21 bases left in between. The CDR3 is 15 residues long. DNA of the CDR3: TGCGCCAGCAGACCCATGGCGACATGGGATCGGCCCCAGCATTTT. Its translation is CASRPMATWDRPQHF.

This clonotype was observed a single time. Since a much larger clone is just one base distant, this may be a read error. The rearrangement links TRBV29-1 to TRBJ2-7; D is uncertain. V was clipped by 3 bases and J by 3 bases, with 21 bases between them. The CDR3 runs to 16 residues. Germline CDR1 is SQVTM and CDR2 is ANQGSEA. The CDR3 protein is CSVEKEGTLRFYEQYF. The DNA for the CDR3 is TGCAGCGTTGAGAAAGAAGGCACCCTACGCTTCTACGAGCAGTACTTC.

In the case of this clonotype: One end of the junction does not line up with germline, which may come from a read error. The chain employs TRBV6-6 and TRBJ1-1, with unresolved D. Germline V gives CDR1 MNHNY, CDR2 SVGAGI (reference sequence). The CDR3 extends over 12 amino acids. CDR3 protein: CASSAPNIEAFF. The CDR3 DNA sequence: TGTGCCAGCTCGGCTCCAAACATTGAAGCTTTCTTC.

This clonotype was detected only a few times. Since the CDR3 does not end with the conserved phenylalanine or tryptophan, this likely comes from a read error. The chain combines TRBV6-2 or TRBV6-3 with TRBJ2-7; 11 nucleotides align to TRBD2. There are 13 residues in the CDR3. Looked up from germline, CDR1 is MNHEY and CDR2 is SVGEGT. CDR3 sequence reads: CATRLAGTYKQYS. The CDR3 nucleotides read TGTGCCACCCGACTAGCGGGAACCTACAAGCAGTACTCC.

This clonotype has a handful of counts. The CDR3 does not end in the conserved phenylalanine or tryptophan, so this is likely a read error. Because the CDR3's place on the DNA is in doubt, the DNA is left out and the CDR3 is given as listed by TCRdb. The chain employs TRBV11-2 and TRBJ2-3; the DNA was not compared with TRBD2, the D call given in the table. The CDR3 is made up of 14 amino acids, end residues included. CDR1 and CDR2 from the germline V gene are SGHAT and FQNNGV. Here the CDR3 reads CASSLLAGEDTQYS.

A word on this clonotype: No conserved phenylalanine or tryptophan is present at the end of the CDR3, so a read error is the likely explanation. The chain is built from TRBV11-2 and TRBJ2-2; TRBD2 might be the D (6 bases). This CDR3 has 15 residues. Germline CDR1 reads SGHAT; CDR2 reads FQNNGV. The CDR3 DNA follows: TGTACCAGCAGCTCGATAGCGAGAGCGGGCGGGGAGCTGTTTCTT. Translating gives CTSSSIARAGGELFL.

This clonotype is medium-sized. The rearrangement uses TRBV29-1 and TRBJ2-1, with a possible D match to TRBD2 (5 bases). V lost 3 bases, J lost 9 bases, and 15 bases lay in between. The CDR3 is made up of 13 amino acids. Looked up from germline, CDR1 is SQVTM and CDR2 is ANQGSEA. CDR3 in amino acids: CSVDSVTSGEQFF. The CDR3 DNA sequence: TGCAGCGTTGATAGCGTAACTTCTGGTGAGCAGTTCTTC.

In the case of this clonotype: An end of the junction differs from the germline gene, which may be a read error. The CDR3 here is CVSSTTGGDTGELFF. As DNA, the CDR3 is TGCGTCAGCAGCACTACAGGGGGGGACACCGGGGAGCTGTTTTTT. The chain links TRBV10-1 to TRBJ2-2; a possible D gene is TRBD1 (8 bases). The germline V gene encodes CDR1 WNHNN and CDR2 SYGVQD (reference sequence). CDR3 size: 15 residues.

This clonotype was observed a handful of times. The CDR3 carries no conserved terminal phenylalanine or tryptophan, so it likely arises from a read error. The DNA is left out, because the CDR3 cannot be placed on it with certainty; the CDR3 is given as TCRdb lists it. This chain joins TRBV10-1 and TRBJ2-5; TRBD2 reflects the table's D call only, with no check against the DNA. Germline CDR1 and CDR2: WNHNN and SYGVQD (reference sequence). The CDR3 region is 13 residues in length, termini included. CDR3 residues: CAPERSLGETQCS.